These 8 T cell receptor beta chains share one sample of origin, sequenced in a study of cytomegalovirus exposure and HLA in healthy donors (dated 2017 in TCRdb). The method was the immunoSEQ multiplex PCR assay. For the multiplex PCR, a mixture combining 60 forward primers for TCR Vbeta segments and 13 reverse primers for TCR Jbeta segments was used. TCRdb holds this immuneACCESS table with in-frame rearrangements only. Some clones are missing; in checked studies, unresolved V genes explain under half, and the rest has no known cause. Recorded for this sample are around 150,000 clones; roughly 77% of them occurred a single time. Approximately 4.3% of the sample rests with the top ten. The source material was PBMCs. Source of these receptors: a man younger than 45 in good health.

This chain joins TRBV7-9 and TRBJ2-7, with 7 bases aligning to TRBD2. The trim removed 5 bases at V and 2 bases at J, leaving 9 bases unmatched. This CDR3 comprises 15 residues. Germline V CDR1 and CDR2: SEHNR, FQNEAQ (reference sequence). The CDR3 region has the DNA TGTGCCAGCAGCCCCTTGGGGGAGGGCGCCTACGAGCAGTACTTC. The encoded protein is CASSPLGEGAYEQYF.

This clone was counted a few times. The chain couples TRBV6-4 to TRBJ2-1, with 8 bases that match TRBD2. CDR1 and CDR2 (germline): MRHNA, SNTAGT. V trimming: 0 bases; J trimming: 6 bases; junction bases outside the gene matches: 4. The CDR3 extends over 15 amino acids. The CDR3 protein is CASSDSSGSSNEQFF. In DNA form, the CDR3 reads TGTGCCAGCAGTGACTCAAGCGGGAGTAGCAATGAGCAGTTCTTC.

The table lists this clone with a few counts. This chain connects TRBV19 to TRBJ2-1; TRBD2 matches 7 bases. Germline CDR1 reads LNHDA; CDR2 reads SQIVND (reference sequence). The CDR3 sequence is 16 residues long. Germline trimming cut 3 bases from V and 3 bases from J; bases unmatched to any gene: 8. The CDR3 spells CASSMNLAEIYNEQFF. DNA for the CDR3: TGTGCCAGTAGTATGAACCTAGCGGAGATCTACAATGAGCAGTTCTTC.

The J gene is TRBJ1-2, the V gene TRBV6-5; 8 positions agree with TRBD1. The CDR3 covers 15 residues. The V and J ends lost 6 bases and 4 bases, in that order; junction bases with no gene match: 10. The germline V gene has CDR1 MNHEY and CDR2 SVGAGI. The CDR3 nucleotides read TGTGCCAGCAGAAAAGAGACAGGGGCGAGCTATGGCTACACCTTC. It encodes CASRKETGASYGYTF.

The chain has TRBV6-6 and TRBJ2-3, with TRBD1 as a possible D gene (6 bases). The V gene's germline CDR1 is MNHNY and CDR2 SVGAGI (reference sequence). The V gene lost 5 bases and the J gene lost 3 bases, with 9 bases spanning the gap. This CDR3 contains 13 residues. Here the CDR3 reads CASSPTGTDTQYF. CDR3 in DNA: TGTGCCAGCAGTCCTACAGGGACAGATACGCAGTATTTT.

The rearrangement joins TRBV11-2 to TRBJ2-3; TRBD2 matches 7 bases. CDR1 and CDR2 from the germline V gene are SGHAT and FQNNGV. With V trimmed by 5 bases and J by 4 bases, 9 bases remained unmatched. This CDR3 has 15 residues. DNA of the CDR3: TGTGCCAGCAGCACTGGACTAGTGGGGGCAGATACGCAGTATTTT. This encodes CASSTGLVGADTQYF.

The chain is built from TRBV2 and TRBJ1-4; 7 bases agree with TRBD1. This CDR3 comprises 15 residues. After removal of 7 bases from V and 1 base from J, the junction contained 6 bases not matched to a gene. Germline values: CDR1 SNHLY, CDR2 FYNNEI. The CDR3 loop reads CASTRQGVTNEKLFF. The CDR3 DNA follows: TGTGCCAGCACTAGACAGGGAGTAACTAATGAAAAACTGTTTTTT.

This clone has just one count. The rearrangement uses TRBV23-1 and TRBJ1-5; D possibly corresponds to TRBD1 (6 bases). TRBV23-1 is known as an ORF, though its function is uncertain. With 9 bases removed from V and 9 bases from J, the gap between germline ends came to 9 bases. The CDR3 length is 10 residues. The CDR3 loop reads CARGGRPQHF. CDR3 in DNA: TGCGCCAGGGGGGGGCGGCCCCAGCATTTT.